The rows below give T cell receptor beta chains drawn from one sample of a study of T cells in narcolepsy. Only in-frame clones appear in the TCRdb table, and some are missing; sequencing was by immunoSEQ multiplex PCR. Among about 33,000 clones listed, 85% to 90% were seen once. Source material: CD45RA- memory CD4+ T cells from PBMCs. The receptor source for this set is a human donor with narcolepsy. Both conserved end residues are part of each CDR3.

J	V	CDR3
TRBJ2-2	TRBV28	CASSVGLGSANTGELFF
TRBJ1-3	TRBV2	CADTGVGNTIYF
TRBJ1-2	TRBV10-3	CAISESGSRYGYTF
TRBJ1-1	TRBV14	CASSRSRGTEAFF
TRBJ1-2	TRBV5-1	CASSWGHELGYTF
TRBJ1-2	TRBV9	CASSVWGAGYTF
TRBJ2-1	TRBV9	CASSVGEGEQFF
TRBJ2-2	TRBV5-4	CASSLLGPNTGELFF
TRBJ1-1	TRBV11-2	CASSFPEGEGGKAEAFF
TRBJ1-5	TRBV5-6	CASSLSHPNQPQHF
TRBJ1-3	TRBV30	CAWRRDRGGGNTIYF
TRBJ2-2	TRBV7-2	CASSLRQGNTGELFF
TRBJ2-1	TRBV19	CASSITGNEQFF
TRBJ1-5	TRBV15	CATSRDGVGNQPQHF
TRBJ2-5	TRBV12-5	CASGLVLGQQETQYF
TRBJ1-1	TRBV7-9	CASSPSTGMNTEAFF
TRBJ2-7	TRBV10-3	CAISRGPEAEQYF
TRBJ2-2	TRBV11-2	CASSLEGPGAGGPGELFF
TRBJ2-1	TRBV30	CACSTQGYYNEQFF
TRBJ1-1	TRBV5-1	CASSPRTGDTEAFF
TRBJ1-2	TRBV5-1	CASSCTGGFYGYTF
TRBJ2-4	TRBV30	CAWSVQDNKNIQYF
TRBJ2-7	TRBV6-5	CASSSTSGALTYEQYF
TRBJ1-6	TRBV7-2	CASSSGTYNSPLHF
TRBJ2-7	TRBV23-1	CASTLRTGGPLEQYF
TRBJ2-1	TRBV5-1	CASSQIQQGNEQFF
TRBJ1-1	TRBV4-1	CASSQGLQNTEAFF
TRBJ1-5	TRBV6-5	CASRRNRAGAQHF
TRBJ2-5	TRBV18	CASSRNQETQYF
TRBJ2-1	TRBV28	CASTDSLAYNEQFF
TRBJ1-4	TRBV2	CASRVVATNEKLFF
TRBJ1-5	TRBV19	CASRGQGNQPQHF
TRBJ1-1	TRBV6-6	CASRDPNTEAFF
TRBJ1-2	TRBV7-2	CASSRDISLDGYTF
TRBJ2-1	TRBV10-1	CASSNAGTSVYNEQFF
TRBJ1-5	TRBV7-8	CASSLVFMGPKDQPQHF
TRBJ2-6	TRBV9	CASSVPFTDSGANVLTF
TRBJ1-2	TRBV27	CASSYRAINYGYTF
TRBJ2-1	TRBV14	CASSQEGRLAGNEQFF
TRBJ1-2	TRBV10-3	CAISERGGDGYTF
TRBJ2-5	TRBV10-3	CAISEGLAGGTETQYF
TRBJ1-4	TRBV9	CASSVAGGGRLFF
TRBJ2-5	TRBV18	CASSPLDRAAQETQYF
TRBJ2-1	TRBV9	CASSAGTLGANEQFF
TRBJ2-7	TRBV7-9	CASSDMRDRVHEQYF
TRBJ1-4	TRBV28	CASSLPGINEKLFF
TRBJ2-7	TRBV5-5	CASSPGQGNYEQYF
TRBJ1-1	TRBV5-1	CASRFRGDTLRAFF
TRBJ2-1	TRBV30	CAWKALSSYNEQFF
TRBJ2-7	TRBV28	CASSPVYKYEQYF
TRBJ1-1	TRBV6-1	CASSGTSLNTEAFF
TRBJ1-2	TRBV6-5	CASSKPSVPPGYTF
TRBJ1-2	TRBV4-3	CASSQGAAYGYTF
TRBJ2-1	TRBV6-1	CASSARLYEQFF